This T cell receptor beta chain was profiled in a study of beta chain features in type 1 diabetes. General study results and limits: Shortening that was moderate but significant affected the TCRB CDR3s of Type 1 diabetes patients in all four CD4+ subsets. VDJ junctions from patients with type 1 diabetes contained fewer insertions and more deletions.

In regard to this clone: Its antigen is as yet unknown.

Sequenced material consisted of expressed TCRB transcripts (all of the isolated RNA was reverse transcribed). Several million reads on average were seen across naive, central memory and regulatory T cell samples. Sequenced by immunoSEQ multiplex PCR; TCRdb stores in-frame clones only, minus some. The sample shows about 170,000 clones, 7% to 9% of them seen only once. Donors underwent one heparinised blood draw, about 0.12 L on average. The CDR3 contains 12 residues. Germline CDR1 is SGHRS and CDR2 is YFSETQ. V lost 4 bases and J lost 2, with 3 bases in between. This chain joins TRBV5-1 and TRBJ2-2; no definite D call. The sample was central memory CD4+ T cells from blood. This TCR came from a man between 18 and 35 years old with type 1 diabetes. CDR3 region: CASSTNTGELFF. As DNA, the CDR3 is TGCGCCAGCAGCACTAACACCGGGGAGCTGTTTTTT.